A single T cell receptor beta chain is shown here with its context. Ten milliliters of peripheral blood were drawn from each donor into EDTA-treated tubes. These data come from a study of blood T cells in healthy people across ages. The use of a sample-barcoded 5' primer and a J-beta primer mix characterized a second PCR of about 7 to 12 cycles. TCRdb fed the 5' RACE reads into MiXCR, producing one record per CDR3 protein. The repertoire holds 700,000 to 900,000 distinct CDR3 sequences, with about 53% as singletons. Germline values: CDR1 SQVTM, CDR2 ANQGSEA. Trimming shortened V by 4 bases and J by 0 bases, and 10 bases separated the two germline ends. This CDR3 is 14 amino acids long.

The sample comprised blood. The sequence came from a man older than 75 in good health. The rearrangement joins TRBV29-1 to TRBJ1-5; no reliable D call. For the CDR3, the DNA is TGCAGCGTTGGAACAGATACTAGCAATCAGCCCCAGCATTTT. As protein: CSVGTDTSNQPQHF.